The source of this T cell receptor beta chain is a study of cytomegalovirus exposure and HLA in healthy donors. Study-level information: Of fewer than 450 genotyped donors, around 76% clustered with self-reported Caucasian donors.

This PCR relied on a set of 60 Vbeta primers and 13 Jbeta primers. The method was immunoSEQ multiplex PCR; TCRdb's version includes in-frame clones alone and lacks a portion of them. Of about 99,000 clones in the sample, roughly 85% were seen once. Findings and caveats of the study: For most TCR beta V segments, an earlier analysis put the productive rate at about 87% or about 30% of the time. Trimming of TCR beta V- and J-genes showed a link, identified in a later analysis, to a missense DCLRE1C variant. There were several of the most significant clusters that appeared linked to common viral pathogens in a later analysis.

The V end lost 1 base, the J end lost 4 bases, and 7 bases lay between the germline ends. Per germline, CDR1 LNHNV and CDR2 YYDKDF (reference sequence). The CDR3 extends over 13 amino acids. Of note for this clone: Its target is not known.

Source material: PBMCs. The TCR comes from a man aged 55 to 69 in good health and CMV-seropositive. This chain joins TRBV15 and TRBJ1-2, with unresolved D. The CDR3 DNA reads TGTGCCACCAGCAGAGTTGGACTCTATGGCTACACCTTC. This gives the protein CATSRVGLYGYTF.